The clone carrying this T cell receptor beta chain showed up just a few times. The CDR3 runs to 13 residues. In germline, CDR1 is LNHNV, CDR2 YYDKDF (reference sequence). Unmatched junction bases numbered 4, after V lost 8 bases and J lost 3 bases. The record originates from a study of T-cell reconstitution after alpha-beta-depleted transplantation in children. TCRbeta library construction was performed incorporating unique molecular identifiers. One entry per CDR3 protein results from TCRdb running MiXCR on the PCR reads. In the table there are over 150,000 distinct CDR3 sequences, approximately 6.8% of which are singletons.

The receptor was isolated from a human donor who donated a stem cell graft to a child with Wiskott-Aldrich syndrome. The material sequenced was PBMCs from the stem cell graft donor, taken from the stem cell graft. The chain joins TRBV15 to TRBJ1-5, with TRBD1 matching over 7 bases. CDR3 in amino acids: CATAGTDNQPQHF. In DNA, the CDR3 is TGTGCCACCGCCGGGACAGACAATCAGCCCCAGCATTTT.